This TCR beta chain derives from a study of T cell repertoires in cytomegalovirus infection. Study summary: Both CMV infection and a matching HLA type were indicated by public TCR beta signatures. Study-level findings and limits: Predominance within the ex vivo response was attributable to HLA-C-restricted CMV-specific TCR beta clonotypes.

TCRdb fed the reads into MiXCR, producing one record per CDR3 protein. The sample has nearly 650,000 distinct CDR3 sequences, about 24% seen once. Looked up from germline, CDR1 is DFQATT and CDR2 is SNEGSKA (reference sequence). The CDR3 spans 16 residues. Comment on this clonotype: Its antigen remains unknown. One end of the junction does not line up with germline, which may come from a read error.

The V call is TRBV20-1, the J call TRBJ2-1; TRBD2 might be the D (6 bases). The sequenced material came from CD8+ T cells from PBMCs. This TCR was sampled from a human donor in good health (CMV status not recorded). Some clones in this sample may be carry-over from other donors' samples. The DNA of the CDR3 is TGCGGTGCTAGGGGAAGCCGGGACTCTATACCCAATGAGCAGTTCTTC. It yields the protein CGARGSRDSIPNEQFF.